This entry lists 18 T cell receptor beta chains sequenced from one sample in a study of shared clonotypes between healthy human individuals. The data were produced by immunoSEQ multiplex PCR, yet TCRdb's version contains in-frame clones alone and is incomplete. In the table there are some 500,000 clones, around 79% of which are singletons. Sequencing was performed on PBMCs. Every receptor here comes from a woman aged 40 to 55 in good health. Some clones in this sample may be carry-over from other donors' samples.

The chain combines TRBV11-2 with TRBJ1-2; perhaps TRBD1 as D (5 bases). Trimming took 3 bases from V and 4 from J, leaving 12 bases between them. Germline V gene lookup returns CDR1 SGHAT and CDR2 FQNNGV. The CDR3 contains 14 residues. The CDR3 spells CASSFFGRAYGYTF. The CDR3 DNA is TGTGCCAGCAGCTTTTTCGGCAGGGCCTATGGCTACACCTTC.

Of note for this clone: This is likely an artifact of a read error, given a far larger clone one base away. Other DNA sequences in this specimen translate into the identical CDR3. V gene TRBV15 combines with J gene TRBJ2-7, with D possibly matching TRBD2 (7 bases). The CDR3 extends over 16 amino acids. From germline, CDR1 is LNHNV and CDR2 YYDKDF (reference sequence). The germline V and J ends were trimmed by 5 bases and 2 bases, with 19 bases remaining between them. The CDR3 region has the DNA TGTGCCACCAGCTTGCAAATGCGGGGGCCGCCCTACGAGCAGTACTTC. This gives the protein CATSLQMRGPPYEQYF.

A few counts support this clone. This sequence joins TRBV29-1 and TRBJ1-1; D perhaps matches TRBD1 (6 bases). The germline CDR1 and CDR2 sequences are SQVTM and ANQGSEA. CDR3 length: 14 residues. V lost 3 bases, J lost 0 bases, and 11 bases lay in between. CDR3 coding DNA: TGCAGCGTTGAGCAGGGGTATGTGAACACTGAAGCTTTCTTT. Translating it yields CSVEQGYVNTEAFF.

This clone is a singleton in its sample. The CDR3 DNA reads as TGTGCCTGGAGTCGAATCGACACTGTAACCTACGAGCAGTACTTC. This encodes CAWSRIDTVTYEQYF. This rearrangement joins TRBV30 to TRBJ2-7, with D unresolved. The CDR3 spans 15 residues. Trimming shortened V by 2 bases and J by 2 bases, and 16 bases separated the two germline ends. CDR1 and CDR2 (germline): GTSNPN, SVGIG (reference sequence).

This sequence joins TRBV29-1 and TRBJ2-3; 7 positions agree with TRBD1. CDR1 SQVTM and CDR2 ANQGSEA come from the germline V gene. The V segment lost 0 bases and the J segment 6 bases; nucleotides outside the gene matches: 12. There are 16 residues in the CDR3. The CDR3 here is CSVEEPILRQGDTQYF. CDR3 nucleotides: TGCAGCGTTGAAGAACCTATCCTGAGACAGGGCGATACGCAGTATTTT.

This rearrangement joins TRBV5-6 to TRBJ1-2; no clear D. This CDR3 contains 13 residues. Trimming took off 2 bases at V and 4 bases at J, with 9 bases between the two ends. Germline CDR1 reads SGHDT; CDR2 reads YYEEEE. The CDR3 DNA reads TGTGCCAGCAGCTTCAACAGACTCTATGGCTACACCTTC. The encoded protein is CASSFNRLYGYTF.

The J gene is TRBJ2-7, the V gene TRBV19; the match to TRBD1 covers 9 bases. J was trimmed by 3 bases and V by 10 bases; bases with no gene match: 10. The CDR3 is 14 amino acids. Germline V gene data show CDR1 as LNHDA and CDR2 as SQIVND (reference sequence). CDR3 protein: CATSTDRGLYEQYF. CDR3 DNA sequence: TGTGCCACCTCCACGGACAGGGGCCTCTACGAGCAGTACTTC.

The chain has TRBV21-1 and TRBJ2-7. TRBV21-1 is reported as a pseudogene. The length of the CDR3 is 14 residues. The CDR3 reads CASSARAGSYEQYF. The DNA of the CDR3 is TGTGCCAGCAGCGCACGGGCCGGGTCCTACGAGCAGTACTTC.

This sequence joins TRBV5-1 and TRBJ2-5, with TRBD1 matching 10 bases. The V segment lost 1 base and the J segment 1 base; nucleotides outside the gene matches: 4. This CDR3 is built from 16 residues. Germline V gene data show CDR1 as SGHRS and CDR2 as YFSETQ. CDR3 in amino acids: CASSLRTGGSQETQYF. The CDR3 DNA reads TGCGCCAGCAGCTTGAGGACAGGGGGATCCCAAGAGACCCAGTACTTC.

The chain is built from TRBV9 and TRBJ2-6, with D unclear. Germline V CDR1 and CDR2: SGDLS, YYNGEE. Trimming removed 3 bases from V and 2 bases from J, with 18 bases in between. The CDR3 totals 18 residues. CDR3 residues: CASSAQSLSLPGANVLTF. The CDR3 nucleotides are TGTGCCAGCAGCGCACAATCGCTGAGTCTACCTGGGGCCAACGTCCTGACTTTC.

This clone turned up a few times. The chain recombines TRBV7-9 with TRBJ2-3; no definite D call. The CDR3 is made up of 14 amino acids. V lost 8 bases and J 0 bases, leaving 12 bases between the germline ends. CDR1 SEHNR and CDR2 FQNEAQ come from the germline V gene (reference sequence). The CDR3: CASGSSSSTDTQYF. The DNA for the CDR3 is TGTGCCAGCGGGTCCTCGTCTAGCACAGATACGCAGTATTTT.

Comments on this clone: Other DNA sequences in the sample encode the same CDR3. CDR3 protein: CASSLEGYSNQPQHF. As DNA, the CDR3 is TGCGCCAGCAGCTTGGAGGGATATAGCAATCAGCCCCAGCATTTT. The rearrangement joins TRBV5-1 to TRBJ1-5; D remains unclear. The CDR3 contains 15 residues. The V gene lost 0 bases and the J gene lost 0 bases, with 7 bases spanning the gap. CDR1 is SGHRS and CDR2 is YFSETQ in the germline V gene.

The chain combines TRBV28 with TRBJ1-5, with D possibly matching TRBD1 (5 bases). Germline V gene lookup returns CDR1 MDHEN and CDR2 SYDVKM. With 6 bases removed from V and 3 bases from J, the gap between germline ends came to 15 bases. The CDR3 consists of 15 residues. The CDR3 DNA sequence: TGTGCCAGCAGCCCGCTTCAGGGAAACAATCAGCCCCAGCATTTT. This encodes CASSPLQGNNQPQHF.

This rearrangement joins TRBV30 to TRBJ2-3; D gene ambiguous. The germline V gene has CDR1 GTSNPN and CDR2 SVGIG (reference sequence). The CDR3 covers 12 residues. V lost 0 bases to trimming and J lost 7 bases, with 8 bases between them. CDR3 in amino acids: CAWSVQGYTQYF. The CDR3 coding sequence is TGTGCCTGGAGTGTACAAGGTTATACGCAGTATTTT.

This chain connects TRBV25-1 to TRBJ2-4; D is ambiguous. The CDR3 is 11 amino acids. In germline, CDR1 is MGHDK, CDR2 SYGVNS. Trimming shortened V by 3 bases and J by 10 bases, and 7 bases separated the two germline ends. Here the CDR3 reads CASSDSLIQYF. CDR3 in DNA: TGTGCCAGCAGTGACAGCCTAATTCAGTACTTC.

The J gene is TRBJ1-2, the V gene TRBV30; 7 nucleotides align to TRBD1. Trimming removed 4 bases from V and 5 bases from J; junction bases left unmatched: 7. The CDR3 has 13 amino acids. CDR1 is GTSNPN, CDR2 SVGIG, per germline (reference sequence). CDR3 in amino acids: CAWKLTGPYGYTF. In nucleotides, the CDR3 is TGTGCCTGGAAACTGACAGGGCCATATGGCTACACCTTC.

This clone came up once. Here the CDR3 reads CAQMGTGLDDNEQFF. The CDR3 coding sequence is TGTGCCCAGATGGGGACGGGACTAGACGACAATGAGCAGTTCTTC. The chain has TRBV6-5 and TRBJ2-1; 8 bases are a match to TRBD2. CDR1 MNHEY and CDR2 SVGAGI come from the germline V gene. J was trimmed by 5 bases and V by 11 bases; bases with no gene match: 14. The CDR3 has 15 residues.

In its sample, this clone was seen many times. The rearrangement uses TRBV18 and TRBJ2-7, with 13 bases matching TRBD2. CDR1 KGHSH and CDR2 LQKENI come from the germline V gene. This CDR3 is 15 amino acids long. V gave up 3 bases and J gave up 5 bases; unmatched junction bases: 4. The DNA of the CDR3 is TGTGCCAGCTCACCTCCGACTAGCGGGAGGAACGAGCAGTACTTC. This codes for CASSPPTSGRNEQYF.